Listed below are T cell receptor beta chains from one sample, sequenced in a study of shared clonotypes between healthy human individuals. Data came from immunoSEQ multiplex PCR; TCRdb stores just in-frame clones and leaves some out. The profile shows approximately 2.5 million clones, over 85% of them singletons. Input material: naive CD4+ T cells sorted from blood. The origin of the receptors is a man aged 18 to 30 in good health. The CDR3 runs from the conserved cysteine through the conserved F or W. A D gene is named only where the DNA matches it firmly. Size values are once, few and many counts, or a class for expanded clones, and some rows have none.

j_gene: TRBJ2-3
v_gene: TRBV5-1
d_gene: TRBD1
abundance: -
CDR3nt: TGCGCCAGCAGCGTAGGGACAGACACAGATACGCAGTATTTT
CDR3aa: CASSVGTDTDTQYF

j_gene: TRBJ1-6
v_gene: TRBV30
d_gene: -
abundance: -
CDR3nt: TGTGCCTGGAGGAAGCCGACAGGAGGTAATTCACCCCTCCACTTT
CDR3aa: CAWRKPTGGNSPLHF

j_gene: TRBJ2-2
v_gene: TRBV6-1
d_gene: -
abundance: -
CDR3nt: TGTGCCAGCAGTGAATTGGGGGGCGGATCGAACACCGGGGAGCTGTTTTTT
CDR3aa: CASSELGGGSNTGELFF

j_gene: TRBJ1-2
v_gene: TRBV10-3
d_gene: TRBD1
abundance: -
CDR3nt: TGTGCCATCAACGGGGGACAGGGTAATGGCTACACCTTC
CDR3aa: CAINGGQGNGYTF

j_gene: TRBJ2-7
v_gene: TRBV4-1
d_gene: -
abundance: -
CDR3nt: TGCGCCAGCAGCCATCAAGCGGGCAGGGCTAGCTACGAGCAGTACTTC
CDR3aa: CASSHQAGRASYEQYF

j_gene: TRBJ1-1
v_gene: TRBV19
d_gene: TRBD1
abundance: -
CDR3nt: TGTGCCAGTAGTAGAAGAACAGGGGACACTGAAGCTTTCTTT
CDR3aa: CASSRRTGDTEAFF

j_gene: TRBJ1-1
v_gene: TRBV5-5
d_gene: -
abundance: -
CDR3nt: TGTGCCAGCAGCGGTCTACAGGGTATTACTGAAGCTTTCTTT
CDR3aa: CASSGLQGITEAFF

j_gene: TRBJ1-4
v_gene: TRBV19
d_gene: -
abundance: -
CDR3nt: TGTGCCAGTAGTGGAGGACAGAATTTTGCAACTAATGAAAAACTGTTTTTT
CDR3aa: CASSGGQNFATNEKLFF

j_gene: TRBJ2-7
v_gene: TRBV7-8
d_gene: -
abundance: -
CDR3nt: TGTGCCAGCAGCTTAGAAGGTGCCGCTTCCTACGAGCAGTACTTC
CDR3aa: CASSLEGAASYEQYF

j_gene: TRBJ2-2
v_gene: TRBV5-1
d_gene: -
abundance: -
CDR3nt: TGCGCCAGCAGCTTTGGGGGTCCCGGGGAGCTGTTTTTT
CDR3aa: CASSFGGPGELFF

j_gene: TRBJ2-5
v_gene: TRBV7-9
d_gene: -
abundance: -
CDR3nt: TGTGCCAGCAGCTTAGGGGGGACGTCAAGCCAGTACTTC
CDR3aa: CASSLGGTSSQYF

j_gene: TRBJ2-7
v_gene: TRBV18
d_gene: -
abundance: -
CDR3nt: TGTGCCAGCTCACCTATGACAGGTTCCTACGAGCAGTACTTC
CDR3aa: CASSPMTGSYEQYF

j_gene: TRBJ2-7
v_gene: TRBV11-2
d_gene: TRBD1
abundance: -
CDR3nt: TGTGCCAGCAGCTTAGGTGCTTTTGGACAGGGTGAGAACGAGCAGTACTTC
CDR3aa: CASSLGAFGQGENEQYF

j_gene: TRBJ2-3
v_gene: TRBV19
d_gene: -
abundance: -
CDR3nt: TGTGCCAGTAGTATTGCCCTAGTAGTGGATACGCAGTATTTT
CDR3aa: CASSIALVVDTQYF

j_gene: TRBJ1-5
v_gene: TRBV18
d_gene: -
abundance: once
CDR3nt: TGTGCCAGCTCACCAGGGTTAACAGGGAATCAGCCCCAGCATTTT
CDR3aa: CASSPGLTGNQPQHF

j_gene: TRBJ2-5
v_gene: TRBV27
d_gene: -
abundance: -
CDR3nt: TGTGCCAGCAGTCCCCTCGGGGCCCACAGGGAGACCCAGTACTTC
CDR3aa: CASSPLGAHRETQYF

j_gene: TRBJ2-7
v_gene: TRBV29-1
d_gene: -
abundance: -
CDR3nt: TGCAGCGTTGAGAGGGCAGGTACCTACGAGCAGTACTTC
CDR3aa: CSVERAGTYEQYF

j_gene: TRBJ2-7
v_gene: TRBV5-1
d_gene: TRBD2
abundance: -
CDR3nt: TGCGCCAGCAGCTTACTAGCGGGAGACTACGAGCAGTACTTC
CDR3aa: CASSLLAGDYEQYF

j_gene: TRBJ2-3
v_gene: TRBV5-4
d_gene: -
abundance: -
CDR3nt: TGTGCCAGCAGCGCCCAGGGGGGGGGTACAGATACGCAGTATTTT
CDR3aa: CASSAQGGGTDTQYF

j_gene: TRBJ2-1
v_gene: TRBV7-2
d_gene: -
abundance: -
CDR3nt: TGTGCCAGCAGCTTAGCGACGGGGAAACCTTCCTACAATGAGCAGTTCTTC
CDR3aa: CASSLATGKPSYNEQFF

j_gene: TRBJ1-1
v_gene: TRBV13
d_gene: -
abundance: -
CDR3nt: TGTGCCAGCAGCTTAGGGGTAAAGAACACTGAAGCTTTCTTT
CDR3aa: CASSLGVKNTEAFF

j_gene: TRBJ1-1
v_gene: TRBV25-1
d_gene: -
abundance: -
CDR3nt: TGTGCCAGCAGTGAAGGGCTGAACACTGAAGCTTTCTTT
CDR3aa: CASSEGLNTEAFF

j_gene: TRBJ2-5
v_gene: TRBV5-1
d_gene: -
abundance: -
CDR3nt: TGCGCCAGCACCCCCTCCGGGGGGCGGGGAGAGACCCAGTACTTC
CDR3aa: CASTPSGGRGETQYF

j_gene: TRBJ1-5
v_gene: TRBV27
d_gene: TRBD1
abundance: -
CDR3nt: TGTGCCAGCAGGGGACAGACGAGAGGACAGCCCCAGCATTTT
CDR3aa: CASRGQTRGQPQHF

j_gene: TRBJ2-2
v_gene: TRBV5-1
d_gene: TRBD2
abundance: -
CDR3nt: TGCGCCAGCAGCTTGGATGCTAGCCCGGGGGGGACCGGGGAGCTGTTTTTT
CDR3aa: CASSLDASPGGTGELFF

j_gene: TRBJ2-5
v_gene: TRBV27
d_gene: TRBD1
abundance: -
CDR3nt: TGTGCCAGCAGTTACGCCGTAGAGACAGGGGGCGCAAAGGGGAAGGAGGTTTGGTACTTC
CDR3aa: CASSYAVETGGAKGKEVWYF

j_gene: TRBJ1-5
v_gene: TRBV6-1
d_gene: -
abundance: -
CDR3nt: TGTGCCAGCAAAGGGGACAAATCGGGCAATCAGCCCCAGCATTTT
CDR3aa: CASKGDKSGNQPQHF

j_gene: TRBJ2-1
v_gene: TRBV11-3
d_gene: TRBD2
abundance: -
CDR3nt: TGTGCCAGCAGCTTCGGTAGCGGGGGCCACAATGAGCAGTTCTTC
CDR3aa: CASSFGSGGHNEQFF

j_gene: TRBJ1-4
v_gene: TRBV6-5
d_gene: -
abundance: -
CDR3nt: TGTGCCAGCAGCCCCAGGCAGGGTTTGGAAAAACTGTTTTTT
CDR3aa: CASSPRQGLEKLFF

j_gene: TRBJ2-2
v_gene: TRBV5-1
d_gene: -
abundance: -
CDR3nt: TGCGCCAGCAGAAGTCCCGGAATAGCGAACACCGGGGAGCTGTTTTTT
CDR3aa: CASRSPGIANTGELFF

j_gene: TRBJ2-3
v_gene: TRBV30
d_gene: TRBD2
abundance: -
CDR3nt: TGTGCCTGGAGTGACGGACTAGCGATGGATACGCAGTATTTT
CDR3aa: CAWSDGLAMDTQYF

j_gene: TRBJ2-2
v_gene: TRBV11-2
d_gene: TRBD2
abundance: -
CDR3nt: TGTGCCAGCAGCTTAGCGGGGGGGGCCACCGGGGAGCTGTTTTTT
CDR3aa: CASSLAGGATGELFF

j_gene: TRBJ1-1
v_gene: TRBV7-9
d_gene: -
abundance: -
CDR3nt: TGTGCCAGCAGCTCGAGAGGGATGAACACTGAAGCTTTCTTT
CDR3aa: CASSSRGMNTEAFF

j_gene: TRBJ2-7
v_gene: TRBV5-6
d_gene: TRBD2
abundance: -
CDR3nt: TGTGCCAGCAGCGTTGCGACTAGCGCGTACGAGCAGTACTTC
CDR3aa: CASSVATSAYEQYF

j_gene: TRBJ2-2
v_gene: TRBV19
d_gene: -
abundance: -
CDR3nt: TGTGCCAGTAGGCCCCATACAGGGACAACCGGGGAGCTGTTTTTT
CDR3aa: CASRPHTGTTGELFF

j_gene: TRBJ1-2
v_gene: TRBV18
d_gene: TRBD1
abundance: -
CDR3nt: TGTGCCAGCTCACCTACAGGGGGCGCGAGCTATGGCTACACCTTC
CDR3aa: CASSPTGGASYGYTF

j_gene: TRBJ2-7
v_gene: TRBV29-1
d_gene: TRBD1
abundance: -
CDR3nt: TGCAGCGTTGGGACAGGGACCTACGAGCAGTACTTC
CDR3aa: CSVGTGTYEQYF

j_gene: TRBJ1-1
v_gene: TRBV27
d_gene: TRBD1
abundance: -
CDR3nt: TGTGCCAGCAGTTCATCTGGGACAGGGATCACTGAAGCTTTCTTT
CDR3aa: CASSSSGTGITEAFF

j_gene: TRBJ2-2
v_gene: TRBV2
d_gene: -
abundance: -
CDR3nt: TGTGCCAGCAGGACCCCGGACGGAAACACCGGGGAGCTGTTTTTT
CDR3aa: CASRTPDGNTGELFF

j_gene: TRBJ1-6
v_gene: TRBV30
d_gene: -
abundance: -
CDR3nt: TGTGCCTGGACACAGGCGGGTGGATCACCCCTCCACTTT
CDR3aa: CAWTQAGGSPLHF

j_gene: TRBJ2-3
v_gene: TRBV6-5
d_gene: -
abundance: once
CDR3nt: TGTGCCAGCAGTTACGGCCGGGGGACCACAGATACGCAGTATTTT
CDR3aa: CASSYGRGTTDTQYF

j_gene: TRBJ1-2
v_gene: TRBV7-8
d_gene: TRBD1
abundance: -
CDR3nt: TGTGCCAGCAGCTCCGACAGGGGTTATGGCTACACCTTC
CDR3aa: CASSSDRGYGYTF

j_gene: TRBJ2-1
v_gene: TRBV2
d_gene: TRBD1
abundance: -
CDR3nt: TGTGCCAGCAGACGACAGGGGGCGGTCAATGAGCAGTTCTTC
CDR3aa: CASRRQGAVNEQFF

j_gene: TRBJ2-7
v_gene: TRBV30
d_gene: -
abundance: -
CDR3nt: TGTGCCTGGAGTGATCTCCGGATCATCTCCAACGAGCAGTACTTC
CDR3aa: CAWSDLRIISNEQYF

j_gene: TRBJ2-3
v_gene: TRBV7-2
d_gene: -
abundance: -
CDR3nt: TGTGCCAGCAGCTTACGACAGTCTACGCAGTATTTT
CDR3aa: CASSLRQSTQYF

j_gene: TRBJ1-1
v_gene: TRBV27
d_gene: TRBD1
abundance: -
CDR3nt: TGTGCCAGCAGCCGGGACAGGGTGAACACTGAAGCTTTCTTT
CDR3aa: CASSRDRVNTEAFF

j_gene: TRBJ2-1
v_gene: TRBV5-1
d_gene: -
abundance: -
CDR3nt: TGCGCCAGCAGCCGCCTGCAGGGGGGGTCCTACAATGAGCAGTTCTTC
CDR3aa: CASSRLQGGSYNEQFF

j_gene: TRBJ1-3
v_gene: TRBV5-6
d_gene: TRBD1
abundance: -
CDR3nt: TGTGCCAGCAGCTTGGGACAGGGGACCTCTGGAAACACCATATATTTT
CDR3aa: CASSLGQGTSGNTIYF

j_gene: TRBJ2-5
v_gene: TRBV7-2
d_gene: -
abundance: -
CDR3nt: TGTGCCAGCAGCTTAGTACAGAACCGAGAGACCCAGTACTTC
CDR3aa: CASSLVQNRETQYF

j_gene: TRBJ2-1
v_gene: TRBV30
d_gene: -
abundance: -
CDR3nt: TGTGCCTGGACGACAGCTATCCTTTACAATGAGCAGTTCTTC
CDR3aa: CAWTTAILYNEQFF

j_gene: TRBJ1-2
v_gene: TRBV15
d_gene: TRBD1
abundance: -
CDR3nt: TGTGCCACCAGCAGAGAGGACAGGGTTGGCTACACCTTC
CDR3aa: CATSREDRVGYTF

j_gene: TRBJ1-2
v_gene: TRBV13
d_gene: -
abundance: -
CDR3nt: TGTGCCAGCAGCCGGGCTGGACGGGGGGATGGCTACACCTTC
CDR3aa: CASSRAGRGDGYTF

j_gene: TRBJ1-1
v_gene: TRBV20-1
d_gene: -
abundance: -
CDR3nt: TGCAGCCTCGCGACTGAAGCTTTCTTT
CDR3aa: CSLATEAFF

j_gene: TRBJ2-1
v_gene: TRBV19
d_gene: -
abundance: -
CDR3nt: TGTGCCAGTAGTACCGTGGGGGCGAACAATGAGCAGTTCTTC
CDR3aa: CASSTVGANNEQFF

j_gene: TRBJ2-3
v_gene: TRBV7-2
d_gene: TRBD1
abundance: -
CDR3nt: TGTGCCAGCAGCCAACGACAGGGGGGAGATACGCAGTATTTT
CDR3aa: CASSQRQGGDTQYF

j_gene: TRBJ2-3
v_gene: TRBV7-2
d_gene: -
abundance: -
CDR3nt: TGTGCCAGCAGCTTCGAACCTCAGAGCACAGATACGCAGTATTTT
CDR3aa: CASSFEPQSTDTQYF

j_gene: TRBJ2-1
v_gene: TRBV5-6
d_gene: TRBD2
abundance: -
CDR3nt: TGTGCCAGCAGCCCGAGGACTAGCGGGTATTACAATGAGCAGTTCTTC
CDR3aa: CASSPRTSGYYNEQFF